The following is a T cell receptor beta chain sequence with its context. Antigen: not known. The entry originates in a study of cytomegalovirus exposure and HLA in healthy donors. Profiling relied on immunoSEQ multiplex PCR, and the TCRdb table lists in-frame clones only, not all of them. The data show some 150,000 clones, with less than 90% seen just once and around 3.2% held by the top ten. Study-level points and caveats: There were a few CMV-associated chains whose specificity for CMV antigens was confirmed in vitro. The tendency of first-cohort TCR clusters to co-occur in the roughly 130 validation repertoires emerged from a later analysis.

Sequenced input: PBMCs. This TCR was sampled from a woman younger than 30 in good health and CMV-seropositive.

CDR3 sequence reads: CASSSNVISYNEQFF. CDR3 sequence (DNA): TGTGCCAGCAGCTCTAACGTGATCTCCTACAATGAGCAGTTCTTC. The chain employs TRBV5-4 and TRBJ2-1; no definite D call. The germline CDR1 and CDR2 sequences are SGHNT and YYREEE (reference sequence). The length of the CDR3 is 15 residues. V lost 3 bases to trimming and J lost 0 bases, with 10 bases between them.